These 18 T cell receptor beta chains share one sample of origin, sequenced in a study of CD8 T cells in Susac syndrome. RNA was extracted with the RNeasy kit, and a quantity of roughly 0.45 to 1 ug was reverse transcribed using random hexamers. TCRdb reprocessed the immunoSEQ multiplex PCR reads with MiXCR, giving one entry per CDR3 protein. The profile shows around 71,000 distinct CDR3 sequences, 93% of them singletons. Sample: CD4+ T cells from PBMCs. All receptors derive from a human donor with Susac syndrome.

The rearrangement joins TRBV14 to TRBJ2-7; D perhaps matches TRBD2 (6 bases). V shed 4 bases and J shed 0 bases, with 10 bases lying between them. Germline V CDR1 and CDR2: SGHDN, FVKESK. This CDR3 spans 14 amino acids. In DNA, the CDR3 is TGTGCCAGCAGCCCAATAGCGGACTCCTACGAGCAGTACTTC. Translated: CASSPIADSYEQYF.

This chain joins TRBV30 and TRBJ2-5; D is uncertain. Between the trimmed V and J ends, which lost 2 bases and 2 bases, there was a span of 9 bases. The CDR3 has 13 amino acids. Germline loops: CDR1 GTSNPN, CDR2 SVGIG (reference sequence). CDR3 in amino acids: CAWSYAFQETQYF. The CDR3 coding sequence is TGTGCCTGGAGTTACGCTTTTCAAGAGACCCAGTACTTC.

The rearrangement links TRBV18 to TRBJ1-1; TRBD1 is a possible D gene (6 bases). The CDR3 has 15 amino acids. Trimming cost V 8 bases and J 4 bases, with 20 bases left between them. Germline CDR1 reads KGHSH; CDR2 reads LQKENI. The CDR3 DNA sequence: TGTGCCAGCACTATCGGAGGGGGGGGCGGCACTGAAGCTTTCTTT. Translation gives CASTIGGGGGTEAFF.

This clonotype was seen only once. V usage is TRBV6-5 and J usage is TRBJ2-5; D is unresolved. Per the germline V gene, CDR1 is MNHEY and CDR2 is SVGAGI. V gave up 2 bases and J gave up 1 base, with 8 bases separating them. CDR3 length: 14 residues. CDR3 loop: CASSYGVLQETQYF. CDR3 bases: TGTGCCAGCAGTTACGGGGTACTCCAAGAGACCCAGTACTTC.

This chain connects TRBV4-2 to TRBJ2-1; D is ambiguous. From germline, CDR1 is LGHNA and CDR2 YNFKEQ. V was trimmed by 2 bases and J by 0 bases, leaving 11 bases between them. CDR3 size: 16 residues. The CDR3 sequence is CASSQKGRSSYNEQFF. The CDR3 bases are TGTGCCAGCAGCCAAAAAGGCAGGAGCTCCTACAATGAGCAGTTCTTC.

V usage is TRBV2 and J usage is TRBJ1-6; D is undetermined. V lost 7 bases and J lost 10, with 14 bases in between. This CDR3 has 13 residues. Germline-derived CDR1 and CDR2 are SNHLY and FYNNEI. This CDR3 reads CASTFIITSPLHF. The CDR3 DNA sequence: TGTGCCAGCACCTTTATAATAACCTCACCCCTCCACTTT.

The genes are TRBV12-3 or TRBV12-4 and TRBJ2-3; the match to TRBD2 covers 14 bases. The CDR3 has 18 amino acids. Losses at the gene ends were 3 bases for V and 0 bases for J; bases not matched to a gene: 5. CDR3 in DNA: TGTGCCAGCAGTTTCTCGGGACTAGCGGGGGCGAGCACAGATACGCAGTATTTT. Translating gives CASSFSGLAGASTDTQYF.

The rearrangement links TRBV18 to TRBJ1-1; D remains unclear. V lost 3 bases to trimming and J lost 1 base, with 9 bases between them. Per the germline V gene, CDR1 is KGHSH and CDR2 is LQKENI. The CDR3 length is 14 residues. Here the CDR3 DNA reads TGTGCCAGCTCACCTGAAACACGGAACACTGAAGCTTTCTTT. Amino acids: CASSPETRNTEAFF.

The CDR3, as DNA: TGCAGTGCTCCGGGACTAGCGACCGGGGAGCTGTTTTTT. Protein product: CSAPGLATGELFF. The chain joins TRBV20-1 to TRBJ2-2; the match to TRBD2 covers 10 bases. The CDR3 consists of 13 residues. V lost 5 bases, J lost 5 bases, and 2 bases stayed unmatched. Looked up from germline, CDR1 is DFQATT and CDR2 is SNEGSKA (reference sequence).

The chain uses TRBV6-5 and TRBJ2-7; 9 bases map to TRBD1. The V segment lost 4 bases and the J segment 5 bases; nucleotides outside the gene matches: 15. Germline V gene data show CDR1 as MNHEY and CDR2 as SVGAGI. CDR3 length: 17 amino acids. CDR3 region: CASSSTDLDRGHNEQYF. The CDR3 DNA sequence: TGTGCCAGCAGTTCCACCGACCTGGACAGGGGTCACAACGAGCAGTACTTC.

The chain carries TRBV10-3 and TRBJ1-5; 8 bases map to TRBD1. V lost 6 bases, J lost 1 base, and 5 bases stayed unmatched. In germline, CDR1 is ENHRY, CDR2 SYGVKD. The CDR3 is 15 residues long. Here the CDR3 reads CAIRSTGGSNQPQHF. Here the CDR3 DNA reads TGTGCCATCAGATCTACAGGGGGGAGCAATCAGCCCCAGCATTTT.

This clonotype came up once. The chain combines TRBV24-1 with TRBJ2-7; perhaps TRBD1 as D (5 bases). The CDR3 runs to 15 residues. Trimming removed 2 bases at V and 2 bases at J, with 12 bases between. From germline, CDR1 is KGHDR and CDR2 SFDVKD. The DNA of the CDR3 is TGTGCCACCAGTGATTCAGAGACAGTGACCTACGAGCAGTACTTC. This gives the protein CATSDSETVTYEQYF.

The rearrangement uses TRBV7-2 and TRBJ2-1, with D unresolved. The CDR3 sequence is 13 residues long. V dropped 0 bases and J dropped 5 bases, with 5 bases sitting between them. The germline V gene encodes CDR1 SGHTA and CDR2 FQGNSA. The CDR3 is CASSLAGHNEQFF. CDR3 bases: TGTGCCAGCAGCTTAGCCGGGCACAATGAGCAGTTCTTC.

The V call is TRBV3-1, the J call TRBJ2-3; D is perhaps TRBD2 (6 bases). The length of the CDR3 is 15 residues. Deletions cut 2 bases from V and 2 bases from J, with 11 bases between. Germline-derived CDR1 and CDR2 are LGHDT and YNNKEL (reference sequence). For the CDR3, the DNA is TGTGCCAGCAGCCAAAAGGGCGGGGTCACAGATACGCAGTATTTT. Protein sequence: CASSQKGGVTDTQYF.

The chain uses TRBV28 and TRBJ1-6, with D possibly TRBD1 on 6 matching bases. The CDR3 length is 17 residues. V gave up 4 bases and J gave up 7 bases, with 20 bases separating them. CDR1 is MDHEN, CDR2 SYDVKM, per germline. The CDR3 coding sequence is TGTGCCAGCAGTTACTCAACAGGGCCTAAAATCAATTCACCCCTCCACTTT. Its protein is CASSYSTGPKINSPLHF.

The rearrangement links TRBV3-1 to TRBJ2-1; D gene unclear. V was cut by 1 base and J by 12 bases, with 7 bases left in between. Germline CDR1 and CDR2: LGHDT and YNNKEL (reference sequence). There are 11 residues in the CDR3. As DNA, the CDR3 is TGTGCCAGCAGCCAAGGGAAAGGGCAGTTCTTC. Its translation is CASSQGKGQFF.

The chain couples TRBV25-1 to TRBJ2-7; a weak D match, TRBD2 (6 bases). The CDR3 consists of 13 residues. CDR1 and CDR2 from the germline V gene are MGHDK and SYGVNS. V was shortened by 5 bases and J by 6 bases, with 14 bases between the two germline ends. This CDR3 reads CASSTGGTTEQYF. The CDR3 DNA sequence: TGTGCCAGCAGTACCGGAGGGACCACCGAGCAGTACTTC.

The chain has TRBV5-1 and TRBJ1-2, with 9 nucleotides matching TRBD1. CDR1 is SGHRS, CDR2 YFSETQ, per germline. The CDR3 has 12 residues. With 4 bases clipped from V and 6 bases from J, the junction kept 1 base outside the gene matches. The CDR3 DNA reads TGCGCCAGCAGCGGGGACAGGGATGGCTACACCTTC. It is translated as CASSGDRDGYTF.